This TCR beta chain was identified during a study of T cells in Graves' hyperthyroidism and ophthalmopathy. This clonotype was counted at least ten times. Amplified TCR beta CDR3 regions derived from RNA transcripts. Researchers ran a first-round RT-PCR on the TCR CDR3 using the HTBI primer set. MiXCR was run by TCRdb on the multiplex PCR reads, yielding one entry per CDR3 protein. The sample includes 500,000 to 800,000 distinct CDR3 sequences, about 14% of them seen just once. Trimming pared 1 base from V and 5 bases from J, leaving 12 bases between. The CDR3 is 14 amino acids. Per the germline V gene, CDR1 is DFQATT and CDR2 is SNEGSKA (reference sequence).

The chain combines TRBV20-1 with TRBJ1-5; unclear D gene. This clonotype was sampled from a woman between 45 and 60 years old with Graves' ophthalmopathy. The sample consisted of blood. The CDR3 DNA sequence: TGCAGTGCTAGAGTGTTCCAGGCGGATCAGCCCCAGCATTTT. This gives the protein CSARVFQADQPQHF.